Described below is a single T cell receptor (beta chain) sequence and its context. Its cognate antigen is unknown. The record originates from a study of T cell responses to AZD1222 COVID-19 vaccine. The data were produced by immunoSEQ multiplex PCR, yet TCRdb's version contains in-frame clones alone and is incomplete. The table shows over 110,000 clones, with more than 85% occurring only once. CDR3 length: 15 residues. Germline CDR1 reads SGHNT; CDR2 reads YYREEE (reference sequence). The V segment lost 0 bases and the J segment 7 bases; nucleotides outside the gene matches: 7. Study-wide results and caveats: Following two doses of AZD1222, Spike-specific TCR breadth and depth rose. Baseline testing showed seropositivity in only six or seven AZD1222 recipients.

Specimen: peripheral blood, collected on day 0 of AZD1222 vaccination. The sequence was obtained from an adult in good health. The chain links TRBV5-4 to TRBJ2-7, with 10 bases identical to TRBD2. CDR3 region: CASSLGTSGATEQYF. The CDR3 DNA reads TGTGCCAGCAGCTTGGGAACTAGCGGGGCTACGGAGCAGTACTTC.